This passage covers 23 T cell receptor beta chains from one sample sequenced in a study of blood T cell repertoires in COVID-19. The data were produced by immunoSEQ multiplex PCR, yet TCRdb's version contains in-frame clones alone and is incomplete. The sample lists 150,000 to 180,000 clones; more than 80% were seen once. The source material was peripheral blood. These receptors all stem from a man aged 45-65 years with acute or convalescent COVID-19.

The chain joins TRBV5-5 to TRBJ2-7; the D gene is possibly TRBD1 (7 bases). There are 16 residues in the CDR3. Germline lookup yields CDR1 SGHKS and CDR2 YYEKEE (reference sequence). The V gene lost 0 bases and the J gene lost 0 bases, with 13 bases spanning the gap. The CDR3 DNA is TGTGCCAGCAGCTTGGGTCGCGGGGACAGCTCCTACGAGCAGTACGTC. This translates into CASSLGRGDSSYEQYV.

The rearrangement links TRBV27 to TRBJ2-3; D is perhaps TRBD2 (5 bases). The CDR3 totals 15 residues. V was shortened by 3 bases and J by 1 base, with 11 bases between the two germline ends. Germline V gives CDR1 MNHEY, CDR2 SMNVEV (reference sequence). The CDR3 DNA sequence: TGTGCCAGCAGTTTTAACGGGATCCGCACAGATACGCAGTATTTT. It translates to CASSFNGIRTDTQYF.

The chain employs TRBV11-2 and TRBJ1-4; TRBD1 aligns across 9 bases. In germline, CDR1 is SGHAT, CDR2 FQNNGV. Trimming at V came to 5 bases and at J to 5 bases, leaving 3 bases not matched to a gene. This CDR3 is built from 14 residues. The CDR3 here is CASSPGTGNEKLFF. The CDR3 DNA follows: TGTGCCAGCAGCCCCGGGACAGGGAATGAAAAACTGTTTTTT.

The chain employs TRBV5-1 and TRBJ2-3; D perhaps matches TRBD1 (6 bases). The CDR3 extends over 14 amino acids. The V end lost 4 bases, the J end lost 3 bases, and 12 bases lay between the germline ends. The germline V gene encodes CDR1 SGHRS and CDR2 YFSETQ. As DNA, the CDR3 is TGCGCCAGCAGCATAGGACAGTTTACAGATACGCAGTATTTT. It codes for CASSIGQFTDTQYF.

The gene calls are TRBV28 and TRBJ1-4, with unresolved D. Germline CDR1 MDHEN, CDR2 SYDVKM. The CDR3 contains 14 residues. Trimming removed 6 bases at V and 3 bases at J, with 11 bases between. The CDR3 DNA sequence: TGTGCCAGCAGAACGCCTGCAGCTAATGAAAAACTGTTTTTT. It encodes CASRTPAANEKLFF.

The chain employs TRBV4-1 and TRBJ2-4, with D possibly matching TRBD2 (5 bases). Germline CDR1 and CDR2: MGHRA and YSYEKL. The CDR3 extends over 16 amino acids. Trimming removed 1 base at V and 8 bases at J, with 18 bases between. The CDR3, as DNA: TGCGCCAGCAGCCAAGGACTACTGGGTAATCGGTACATTCAGTACTTC. It codes for CASSQGLLGNRYIQYF.

The chain carries TRBV5-5 and TRBJ1-2; no reliable D call. Trimming cost V 0 bases and J 3 bases, with 12 bases left between them. Germline V gene sequence: CDR1 SGHKS, CDR2 YYEKEE (reference sequence). This CDR3 contains 15 residues. The CDR3 sequence: CASSLERQIHYGYTF. The CDR3 DNA sequence: TGTGCCAGCAGCTTGGAACGCCAGATCCACTATGGCTACACCTTC. The full variable domain, with the rest looked up from reference TRBV5-5 and TRBJ1-2, is DAGVTQSPTHLIKTRGQQVTLRCSPISGHKSVSWYQQVLGQGPQFIFQYYEKEERGRGNFPDRFSARQFPNYSSELNVNALLLGDSALYLCASSLERQIHYGYTFGSGTRLTVV.

The sample holds one count of this clone. The chain couples TRBV5-5 to TRBJ1-3; 10 nucleotides agree with TRBD1. Germline V gene lookup returns CDR1 SGHKS and CDR2 YYEKEE (reference sequence). J gave up 1 base and V 3 bases, and 7 bases lay outside the gene matches. The CDR3 extends over 17 amino acids. The CDR3 nucleotides read TGTGCCAGCAGCTGGGCCGACAGGGGGCTTTCTGGAAACACCATATATTTT. Amino acids: CASSWADRGLSGNTIYF.

CDR3 sequence reads: CASSYGGVLSYEQYF. Here the CDR3 DNA reads TGTGCCAGCAGTTATGGAGGGGTTCTGTCCTACGAGCAGTACTTC. The chain links TRBV6-5 to TRBJ2-7, with D possibly TRBD2 on 6 matching bases. CDR3 length: 15 residues. Germline CDR1 is MNHEY and CDR2 is SVGAGI. Deletions cut 3 bases from V and 1 base from J, with 13 bases between.

This clone was seen just once. The J gene is TRBJ2-1, the V gene TRBV9; 7 bases are shared with TRBD1. This CDR3 is 15 amino acids long. From germline, CDR1 is SGDLS and CDR2 YYNGEE. The V and J ends lost 4 bases and 1 base, in that order; junction bases with no gene match: 5. The CDR3: CASSSTGVSYNEQFF. The CDR3 nucleotides read TGTGCCAGCAGCTCCACAGGGGTATCCTACAATGAGCAGTTCTTC.

The chain recombines TRBV2 with TRBJ2-2; D uncertain. Per germline, CDR1 SNHLY and CDR2 FYNNEI. V was clipped by 3 bases and J by 8 bases, with 10 bases between them. The CDR3 runs to 13 residues. The CDR3, as DNA: TGTGCCAGCAGTGAGGGTCTGACTGGGGAGCTGTTTTTT. Its protein is CASSEGLTGELFF.

The chain employs TRBV19 and TRBJ2-1; D unclear. The CDR3 loop spans 13 amino acids. The V gene lost 1 base and the J gene lost 9 bases, with 10 bases spanning the gap. Per the germline V gene, CDR1 is LNHDA and CDR2 is SQIVND (reference sequence). The CDR3 DNA reads as TGTGCCAGTAGTATAGTGTCCAGGATTGAGCAGTTCTTC. Its translation is CASSIVSRIEQFF. Using reference TRBV19 and TRBJ2-1 for the parts outside the CDR3, the full variable domain is DGGITQSPKYLFRKEGQNVTLSCEQNLNHDAMYWYRQDPGQGLRLIYYSQIVNDFQKGDIAEGYSVSREKKESFPLTVTSAQKNPTAFYLCASSIVSRIEQFFGPGTRLTVL.

The rearrangement joins TRBV5-1 to TRBJ2-1; D possibly corresponds to TRBD1 (5 bases). The CDR3 consists of 15 residues. V was shortened by 2 bases and J by 2 bases, with 11 bases between the two germline ends. Germline CDR1 SGHRS, CDR2 YFSETQ. The CDR3 DNA sequence: TGCGCCAGCAGCTTCACCGACAGTCCCTACAATGAGCAGTTCTTC. It is translated as CASSFTDSPYNEQFF.

The J gene is TRBJ2-1, the V gene TRBV19; 8 nucleotides line up with TRBD2. The CDR3 is 16 amino acids. Germline CDR1 LNHDA, CDR2 SQIVND (reference sequence). Trimming took 1 base from V and 0 from J; bases not matched to a gene: 2. The CDR3 nucleotides are TGTGCCAGTAGTATAGGTAGCGGGAACTCCTACAATGAGCAGTTCTTC. It yields the protein CASSIGSGNSYNEQFF.

This rearrangement joins TRBV19 to TRBJ2-1; 7 bases map to TRBD1. This CDR3 contains 17 residues. J gave up 6 bases and V 1 base, and 12 bases lay outside the gene matches. Germline CDR1 and CDR2: LNHDA and SQIVND (reference sequence). The CDR3: CASSIALDRARLNEQFF. The CDR3 region has the DNA TGTGCCAGTAGTATAGCCCTCGACAGGGCCAGGCTCAATGAGCAGTTCTTC. Full variable domain (outside the CDR3, taken from reference TRBV19 and TRBJ2-1): DGGITQSPKYLFRKEGQNVTLSCEQNLNHDAMYWYRQDPGQGLRLIYYSQIVNDFQKGDIAEGYSVSREKKESFPLTVTSAQKNPTAFYLCASSIALDRARLNEQFFGPGTRLTVL.

V and J are TRBV3-1 (or the pseudogene TRBV3-2) and TRBJ1-5, with D tentatively TRBD1 (5 bases). The CDR3 has 15 amino acids. Germline CDR1 is LGHDT and CDR2 is YNNKEL (reference sequence). V lost 6 bases and J 3 bases, leaving 15 bases between the germline ends. CDR3 coding DNA: TGTGCCAGCAGTCCCCTGGGGGGGGTCAATCAGCCCCAGCATTTT. Protein product: CASSPLGGVNQPQHF.

This chain uses TRBV7-9 with TRBJ2-3, with D unresolved. Germline V gene data show CDR1 as SEHNR and CDR2 as FQNEAQ (reference sequence). With 0 bases removed from V and 5 bases from J, the gap between germline ends came to 12 bases. This CDR3 is built from 15 residues. CDR3 coding DNA: TGTGCCAGCAGCTTAGCGCCCATGACTGGAGATACGCAGTATTTT. Protein product: CASSLAPMTGDTQYF.

The chain uses TRBV9 and TRBJ1-1, with 9 bases fitting TRBD1. V gave up 0 bases and J gave up 1 base; unmatched junction bases: 1. The germline gives CDR1 SGDLS, CDR2 YYNGEE. The CDR3 is made up of 15 amino acids. The CDR3 reads CASSVEGQGNTEAFF. The CDR3, as DNA: TGTGCCAGCAGCGTAGAGGGACAGGGGAACACTGAAGCTTTCTTT.

The rearrangement joins TRBV28 to TRBJ2-2; D possibly corresponds to TRBD1 (6 bases). The CDR3 spans 13 residues. V lost 7 bases, J lost 6 bases, and 12 bases lay in between. The germline CDR1 and CDR2 sequences are MDHEN and SYDVKM. For the CDR3, the DNA is TGTGCCAGCAACAACAGGGTTCCCGGGGAGCTGTTTTTT. Translating gives CASNNRVPGELFF.

This clone was counted once. This sequence joins TRBV25-1 and TRBJ2-2; 8 bases match TRBD1. Germline CDR1 is MGHDK and CDR2 is SYGVNS. V shed 8 bases, J shed 1 base, and the junction held 0 bases outside the gene matches. The length of the CDR3 is 13 residues. The chain's CDR3 is CASGTGNTGELFF. The DNA for the CDR3 is TGTGCCAGCGGGACAGGGAACACCGGGGAGCTGTTTTTT.

V gene TRBV9 combines with J gene TRBJ2-1; 12 nucleotides agree with TRBD2. After removal of 3 bases from V and 10 bases from J, the junction contained 17 bases not matched to a gene. This CDR3 is 18 amino acids long. Germline V lookup: CDR1 SGDLS, CDR2 YYNGEE. The CDR3 sequence is CASSANPTSSGRAQEQFF. The CDR3 DNA reads as TGTGCCAGCAGCGCAAACCCCACTTCTAGCGGGAGGGCTCAAGAGCAGTTCTTC. Variable domain in full (rest from reference TRBV9 and TRBJ2-1): DSGVTQTPKHLITATGQRVTLRCSPRSGDLSVYWYQQSLDQGLQFLIQYYNGEERAKGNILERFSAQQFPDLHSELNLSSLELGDSALYFCASSANPTSSGRAQEQFFGPGTRLTVL.

This sequence joins TRBV5-1 and TRBJ1-6, with TRBD1 identical over 9 bases. Looked up from germline, CDR1 is SGHRS and CDR2 is YFSETQ. Losses at the gene ends were 4 bases for V and 10 bases for J; bases not matched to a gene: 6. CDR3 length: 14 residues. CDR3 nucleotides: TGCGCCAGCAGCCCGGGACAGGGTTTCTCACCCCTCCACTTT. Translation gives CASSPGQGFSPLHF.

J is TRBJ1-2 and V is TRBV13; D is ambiguous. Germline CDR1 PRHDT, CDR2 FYEKMQ (reference sequence). This CDR3 comprises 15 residues. V gave up 5 bases and J gave up 5 bases, with 18 bases separating them. The CDR3, as DNA: TGTGCCAGCAGCCACGGGGAGGAAGGCGTGTATGGCTACACCTTC. Translating gives CASSHGEEGVYGYTF.